Listed below are T cell receptor beta chains from one sample, sequenced in a study of T-cell memory formation after mild COVID-19. One entry per CDR3 protein, called by TCRdb with MiXCR from the 5' RACE reads. The sample records 300,000 to 350,000 distinct CDR3 sequences, under 15% being singletons. The sample comprised PBMCs or a T cell subset sorted from them (not recorded which). The receptors were gathered from a man younger than 30 who had mild COVID-19 (a few samples of this study predate the infection). Cell type and time point are not known. Each CDR3 is given with its conserved first and last residue. Each record gives: clone size, V gene, J gene, D gene, CDR3 DNA, CDR3 protein. A D gene is named only where the DNA matches it firmly. Size is omitted from some rows. Given values are once, few, many or a class for expanded clones.

>many|TRBV7-2|TRBJ2-7|TRBD1
TGTGCCAGCAGCCGCCAGGGGACAGGGACCTACGAGCAGTACTTC
CASSRQGTGTYEQYF
>NA|TRBV7-2|TRBJ2-3|TRBD2
TGTGCCAGTACTAGCGGGAGGGCCTCACAGGATACGCAGTATTTT
CASTSGRASQDTQYF
>NA|TRBV7-9|TRBJ2-1|TRBD2
TGTGCCAGCAGCTTTGGGCGGGGGTACTACAATGAGCAGTTCTTC
CASSFGRGYYNEQFF
>NA|TRBV5-1|TRBJ2-1|TRBD2
TGCGCCAGCAGCTTGGCTAGCGGGGACAATGAGCAGTTCTTC
CASSLASGDNEQFF
>few|TRBV7-2|TRBJ1-1|NA
TGTGCCAGCAGCTTACTTGGATACACTGAAGCTTTCTTT
CASSLLGYTEAFF
>NA|TRBV4-2|TRBJ2-5|TRBD2
TGTGCCAGCAGCCAAGAAGGGAGGGTACAAGAGACCCAGTACTTC
CASSQEGRVQETQYF
>few|TRBV7-9|TRBJ1-1|TRBD1
TGTGCCAGCAGCTATCTTTCAGGGGGGACCACTGAAGCTTTCTTT
CASSYLSGGTTEAFF
>many|TRBV4-3|TRBJ2-2|TRBD2
TGCGCCAGCAGCCAAGATAGAGAGGGGAGGGCGAGCGGGGAGCTGTTTTTT
CASSQDREGRASGELFF
>few|TRBV11-2|TRBJ2-4|NA
TGTGCCAGCAGCTTAGATCTGTACCAGCGGCGCATTCAGTACTTC
CASSLDLYQRRIQYF
>few|TRBV5-1|TRBJ2-2|TRBD1
TGCGCCAGCAGCCTAGCCCAGGGGGTCACCGGGGAGCTGTTTTTT
CASSLAQGVTGELFF
>few|TRBV7-6|TRBJ2-2|TRBD1
TGTGCCAGCAGCCCTCGACAGGGGGCGCGGGGCGGGGAGCTGTTTTTT
CASSPRQGARGGELFF
>NA|TRBV12-3/TRBV12-4|TRBJ2-5|TRBD2
TGTGCCAGCAGTTTACGGGGCGGGGGGCCCTCAGAGACCCAGTACTTC
CASSLRGGGPSETQYF
>few|TRBV27|TRBJ2-7|NA
TGTGCCAGCAGTTACCTGGAAGGGCAGGGTTACGAGCAGTACTTC
CASSYLEGQGYEQYF
>NA|TRBV4-1|TRBJ2-3|TRBD2
TGCGCCAGCAGCCATGCGGGGGGCACAGATACGCAGTATTTT
CASSHAGGTDTQYF
>NA|TRBV29-1|TRBJ1-1|TRBD1
TGCAGCGCCAGACAGGGCCAATTGTTAGGAGCTTTCTTT
CSARQGQLLGAFF
>NA|TRBV7-2|TRBJ1-2|NA
TGTGCCAGCAGCCATCGGGGCGGTTGGAACTATGGCTACACCTTC
CASSHRGGWNYGYTF
>few|TRBV5-4|TRBJ2-2|TRBD1
TGTGCCAGCAGGGAAGACAGGGGGGGCACCGGGGAGCTGTTTTTT
CASREDRGGTGELFF
>few|TRBV15|TRBJ1-2|TRBD1
TGTGCCACCAATCAGAACAGGGGCCGGGGAATATTGGGCTACACCTTC
CATNQNRGRGILGYTF
>NA|TRBV2|TRBJ2-1|TRBD2
TGTGCCAGCAATTACCCAGCGGGGGGGCTGTCCTACAATGAGCAGTTCTTC
CASNYPAGGLSYNEQFF
>many|TRBV23-1|TRBJ1-6|TRBD1
TGCGCCAGCAGTCAGGCGGGACAGCAGGTTAATTCACCCCTCCACTTT
CASSQAGQQVNSPLHF
>few|TRBV6-1|TRBJ1-2|TRBD1
TGTGCCAGCAGGGGGACAGCTAACTATGGCTACACCTTC
CASRGTANYGYTF
>NA|TRBV5-4|TRBJ2-5|TRBD2
TGTGCCAGCAGTTCCAAGCGGGGGGTGAAAGAGACCCAGTACTTC
CASSSKRGVKETQYF
>NA|TRBV2|TRBJ2-1|TRBD2
TGTGCCAGCAGTGTGTCCCTACTAGCGGGGGGGTACAATGAGCAGTTCTTC
CASSVSLLAGGYNEQFF
>NA|TRBV5-1|TRBJ2-7|TRBD1
TGCGCCAGCAGCTTGGGGACAGGGTCTAAGCAGTACTTC
CASSLGTGSKQYF
>few|TRBV2|TRBJ1-2|NA
TGTGCCAGCACCACGGGCCTCGGAGGTAACTATGGCTACACCTTC
CASTTGLGGNYGYTF
>few|TRBV7-3|TRBJ2-5|TRBD2
TGTGCCAGCAGCCCGGGACTAGCGGGGGAAGAGACCCAGTACTTC
CASSPGLAGEETQYF
>few|TRBV6-5|TRBJ1-2|NA
TGTGCCAGCAGTTACGCGGACGCTTATGGCTACACCTTC
CASSYADAYGYTF
>few|TRBV3-1|TRBJ1-1|NA
TGTGCCAGCAGCCAAGGAGTTTTCGGGAACACTGAAGCTTTCTTT
CASSQGVFGNTEAFF
>few|TRBV9|TRBJ2-3|NA
TGTGCCAGCAGCGAGGGGGGTTTGCGGGGGCCTCGCACAGATACGCAGTATTTT
CASSEGGLRGPRTDTQYF
>NA|TRBV4-2|TRBJ2-3|TRBD2
TGTGCCAGCAGCCAAGGGACTAGGCCCGACACAGATACGCAGTATTTT
CASSQGTRPDTDTQYF
>NA|TRBV5-1|TRBJ2-1|TRBD1
TGCGCCAGCACCGAGAAAGGACAGGGCGATGAGCAGTTCTTC
CASTEKGQGDEQFF